These 27 T cell receptor beta chains share one sample of origin, sequenced in a study of identical twins. TCRdb re-derived calls from the 5' RACE reads in MiXCR, one entry per CDR3 protein. The repertoire consists of a few hundred thousand distinct CDR3 sequences, with roughly 13% occurring once and the leading ten covering 3.5% to 5%. These records were also assigned to another study, of yellow fever vaccine responses in identical twins.

Sequencing used memory (CD45RO+) T cells sorted from blood. The receptors were gathered from a woman aged 18-29 years in good health.

This clonotype was observed at least ten times. The rearrangement joins TRBV20-1 to TRBJ2-3; 8 bases are shared with TRBD2. V shed 3 bases, J shed 2 bases, and the junction held 16 bases outside the gene matches. The CDR3 is made up of 18 amino acids. Germline-derived CDR1 and CDR2 are DFQATT and SNEGSKA (reference sequence). The CDR3 DNA follows: TGCAGTGCTAGGTCTGGGTCGGGGGGGCCCCCTATCACAGATACGCAGTATTTT. Amino acids: CSARSGSGGPPITDTQYF.

This clonotype has only a few counts. The chain carries TRBV7-9 and TRBJ2-7; 10 bases align to TRBD2. This CDR3 is 16 amino acids long. Trimming cost V 6 bases and J 6 bases; bases outside gene matches: 14. The germline gives CDR1 SEHNR, CDR2 FQNEAQ (reference sequence). The CDR3 here is CASSPWPSGGSVEQYF. The DNA for the CDR3 is TGTGCCAGCAGTCCCTGGCCTAGCGGGGGATCGGTCGAGCAGTACTTC.

This clonotype was counted only a few times. The chain is built from TRBV7-2 and TRBJ2-1; D may correspond to TRBD1 or TRBD2 (6 bases each). The CDR3 covers 14 residues. V lost 9 bases, J lost 0 bases, and 12 bases lay in between. In germline, CDR1 is SGHTA, CDR2 FQGNSA. The CDR3 loop is CASIEGGSYNEQFF. In DNA, the CDR3 is TGTGCCAGTATCGAGGGGGGCTCCTACAATGAGCAGTTCTTC.

Turning to this clonotype: This may come from a read error, since a much larger clone is one base off. This chain uses TRBV10-3 with TRBJ2-2, with TRBD1 as a possible D gene (5 bases). Germline lookup yields CDR1 ENHRY and CDR2 SYGVKD. The V end lost 6 bases, the J end lost 0 bases, and 11 bases lay between the germline ends. CDR3 size: 15 residues. The CDR3 DNA reads TGTGCCATCAGAACAGGTTGTGCGAACACCGGGGAGCTGTTTTTT. Protein sequence: CAIRTGCANTGELFF.

This clonotype was recorded a few times. The chain recombines TRBV6-4 with TRBJ2-3; D is perhaps TRBD1 or TRBD2 (5 bases each). Germline V CDR1 and CDR2: MRHNA, SNTAGT. CDR3 length: 13 residues. With 3 bases removed from V and 3 bases from J, the gap between germline ends came to 7 bases. CDR3 sequence (DNA): TGTGCCAGCAGTGAAGGGGAGACAGATACGCAGTATTTT. It specifies CASSEGETDTQYF.

The chain is built from TRBV6-2 or TRBV6-3 and TRBJ2-5; 8 bases match TRBD1. Per the germline V gene, CDR1 is MNHEY and CDR2 is SVGEGT. This CDR3 is built from 15 residues. The junction had 8 bases not matched to a gene; V was cut back by 6 bases and J by 2 bases. In DNA, the CDR3 is TGTGCCAGCAGGGTTACATGGACAGGGCAAGAGACCCAGTACTTC. Its translation is CASRVTWTGQETQYF.

This clonotype was seen many times. The chain recombines TRBV9 with TRBJ1-5, with 8 nucleotides matching TRBD1. The J segment lost 6 bases and the V segment lost 0 bases, leaving 2 bases of the junction unmatched. CDR1 SGDLS and CDR2 YYNGEE come from the germline V gene. This CDR3 comprises 14 residues. The CDR3 loop reads CASSVDRGSQPQHF. DNA for the CDR3: TGTGCCAGCAGCGTAGACAGGGGGAGTCAGCCCCAGCATTTT.

This chain joins TRBV27 and TRBJ2-1, with D possibly being TRBD2 (6 bases). This CDR3 has 14 amino acids. V lost 8 bases and J 7 bases, leaving 18 bases between the germline ends. Germline CDR1 reads MNHEY; CDR2 reads SMNVEV (reference sequence). CDR3 DNA: TGTGCCAGCGGGGCTCTTGGCGGGAATAATGAGCAGTTCTTC. Protein: CASGALGGNNEQFF.

This rearrangement joins TRBV28 to TRBJ2-2, with D perhaps matching TRBD1 or TRBD2 (6 bases each). The germline CDR1 and CDR2 sequences are MDHEN and SYDVKM. The CDR3 has 14 amino acids. V was trimmed by 2 bases and J by 7 bases, leaving 11 bases between them. The CDR3 bases are TGTGCCAGCAGTTTACAGGGGACTGGCGGGGAGCTGTTTTTT. It translates to CASSLQGTGGELFF.

The chain couples TRBV7-3 to TRBJ2-7; 7 bases map to TRBD1. The junction had 8 bases not matched to a gene; V was cut back by 6 bases and J by 0 bases. The CDR3 loop spans 15 amino acids. CDR1 SGHTA and CDR2 FQGTGA come from the germline V gene. The CDR3: CASRNSGTVSYEQYF. CDR3 DNA sequence: TGTGCCAGCAGGAACTCCGGGACAGTCTCCTACGAGCAGTACTTC.

The CDR3 spells CASSNGQHSYEQYF. For the CDR3, the DNA is TGTGCCAGCAGTAATGGACAGCACTCCTACGAGCAGTACTTC. The chain joins TRBV12-3 or TRBV12-4 to TRBJ2-7, with D perhaps matching TRBD1 (6 bases). The V gene lost 5 bases and the J gene lost 0 bases, with 11 bases spanning the gap. The length of the CDR3 is 14 residues.

This clonotype was counted a few times. The chain has TRBV28 and TRBJ2-5, with 7 bases fitting TRBD1. The germline gives CDR1 MDHEN, CDR2 SYDVKM. The V gene end was trimmed by 3 bases and the J gene end by 4 bases; junction bases not matched to a gene: 2. This CDR3 comprises 13 residues. The CDR3 DNA follows: TGTGCCAGCAGTTTGGGACAGCCAGAGACCCAGTACTTC. Residues: CASSLGQPETQYF.

This clonotype turned up a few times. In DNA form, the CDR3 reads TGTGCCAGCGGTCCCGGGGGACAGGGGAACTCCTACGAGCAGTACTTC. Encoded protein: CASGPGGQGNSYEQYF. The genes are TRBV6-1 and TRBJ2-7, with 10 bases that match TRBD1. Looked up from germline, CDR1 is MNHNS and CDR2 is SASEGT. Trimming removed 8 bases from V and 0 bases from J; junction bases left unmatched: 10. The CDR3 consists of 16 residues.

In this sample, this clonotype turned up a few times. V usage is TRBV5-1 and J usage is TRBJ2-1; D might be TRBD2 (6 bases). There are 13 residues in the CDR3. V was pared by 8 bases and J by 6 bases, with 15 bases between. The V gene's germline CDR1 is SGHRS and CDR2 YFSETQ. The CDR3 DNA reads as TGCGCCAGTCAGCCCGGGGGTCGCAATGAGCAGTTCTTC. Its translation is CASQPGGRNEQFF.

This clonotype was counted ten times or more. This rearrangement joins TRBV10-3 to TRBJ2-5, with D maybe TRBD2 (7 bases). From germline, CDR1 is ENHRY and CDR2 SYGVKD. The CDR3 contains 13 residues. Trimming stripped 8 bases from V and 4 bases from J, with 14 bases between. CDR3 amino acids: CAIGGGRGETQYF. CDR3 nucleotides: TGTGCCATCGGGGGGGGGCGAGGAGAGACCCAGTACTTC.

The chain joins TRBV14 to TRBJ1-6, with D perhaps TRBD1 (5 bases). Trimming took off 4 bases at V and 13 bases at J, with 23 bases between the two ends. The CDR3 totals 16 residues. CDR1 and CDR2 (germline): SGHDN, FVKESK. The CDR3 region is CASSLHRTPAYQPLHF. CDR3 DNA sequence: TGTGCCAGCAGCCTACACCGGACACCTGCTTATCAGCCCCTCCACTTT.

The chain joins TRBV4-3 to TRBJ1-2; the D gene is possibly TRBD1 (6 bases). Germline V gives CDR1 LGHNA, CDR2 YSLEER. The V end lost 1 base, the J end lost 0 bases, and 12 bases lay between the germline ends. CDR3 length: 16 residues. The DNA for the CDR3 is TGCGCCAGCAGCCAAGCGCCGGGGACAACTAACTATGGCTACACCTTC. Amino acids: CASSQAPGTTNYGYTF.

The chain carries TRBV6-2 or TRBV6-3 and TRBJ2-1, with D possibly being TRBD2 (6 bases). V was pared by 7 bases and J by 6 bases, with 22 bases between. Per germline, CDR1 MNHEY and CDR2 SVGEGT. The CDR3 consists of 16 residues. CDR3 nucleotide sequence: TGTGCCAGCACCATCAAAGGGGCAGCCGGGGGCAATGAGCAGTTCTTC. This sequence encodes CASTIKGAAGGNEQFF.

This clonotype appeared a few times. This chain uses TRBV20-1 with TRBJ2-1, with TRBD1 matching 9 bases. Germline V gene lookup returns CDR1 DFQATT and CDR2 SNEGSKA (reference sequence). The CDR3 consists of 17 residues. V lost 3 bases to trimming and J lost 1 base; unmatched junction nucleotides: 10. CDR3 nucleotide sequence: TGCAGTGCTAGCGAACCTACAGGGGGCGCATCCTACAATGAGCAGTTCTTC. Residues: CSASEPTGGASYNEQFF.

Remarks on this clonotype: A read error may be the cause here, since a much bigger clone is one base away. V gene TRBV7-8 combines with J gene TRBJ2-7; 9 bases are a match to TRBD2. CDR1 is SGHVS and CDR2 is FQNEAQ in the germline V gene. The CDR3 totals 15 residues. The CDR3 coding sequence is TGTACCAGCAGCTCCCAAGCGGGAGGTAACTACGAGCAGTACTTC. Translation: CTSSSQAGGNYEQYF.

The chain recombines TRBV20-1 with TRBJ2-1, with 11 bases that match TRBD2. The CDR3 has 15 residues. J lost 2 bases, V lost 5 bases, and 5 bases had no gene match. CDR1 and CDR2 from the germline V gene are DFQATT and SNEGSKA (reference sequence). CDR3 sequence reads: CSAPFSGRAYNEQFF. CDR3 nucleotides: TGCAGTGCTCCTTTTAGCGGGAGGGCCTACAATGAGCAGTTCTTC.

This clonotype turned up a few times. The chain couples TRBV6-2 or TRBV6-3 to TRBJ2-7; 10 nucleotides agree with TRBD2. Germline values: CDR1 MNHEY, CDR2 SVGEGT. The trim removed 6 bases at V and 5 bases at J, leaving 13 bases unmatched. The CDR3 contains 16 residues. The CDR3 is CASSYGLADRLHEQYF. CDR3 nucleotides: TGTGCCAGCAGCTATGGACTAGCGGACCGACTCCACGAGCAGTACTTC.

This clonotype has ten or more counts. The rearrangement uses TRBV6-2 or TRBV6-3 and TRBJ2-7; no reliable D call. Germline V gives CDR1 MNHEY, CDR2 SVGEGT. This CDR3 region has 13 residues. Trimming removed 5 bases at V and 2 bases at J, with 10 bases between. The CDR3 DNA reads TGTGCCAGCAGTCCACCGGGCACCTACGAGCAGTACTTC. This encodes CASSPPGTYEQYF.

In this sample, this clonotype turned up many times. The chain uses TRBV20-1 and TRBJ1-2; D is undetermined. Trimming cost V 4 bases and J 6 bases, with 21 bases left between them. Germline V gene sequence: CDR1 DFQATT, CDR2 SNEGSKA (reference sequence). The CDR3 totals 15 residues. The CDR3 DNA reads as TGCAGTGCTAACCCGCCACAGTCCATTACTAATGGCTACACCTTC. Residues: CSANPPQSITNGYTF.

The chain is built from TRBV6-4 and TRBJ2-1; D is ambiguous. Trimming removed 0 bases from V and 0 bases from J, with 12 bases in between. The germline V gene encodes CDR1 MRHNA and CDR2 SNTAGT. The CDR3 contains 17 residues. This CDR3 reads CASSDSGIARSYNEQFF. In DNA, the CDR3 is TGTGCCAGCAGTGACTCTGGGATTGCCCGCTCCTACAATGAGCAGTTCTTC.

This clonotype was recorded a few times. This chain connects TRBV2 to TRBJ2-4; D unresolved. The CDR3 length is 15 residues. The ends were cut back, 1 base at V and 3 bases at J, with 10 bases in the middle. Germline CDR1 reads SNHLY; CDR2 reads FYNNEI. The CDR3 reads CASSEDRVGKNIQYF. As DNA, the CDR3 is TGTGCCAGCAGTGAAGATCGGGTCGGCAAAAACATTCAGTACTTC.

This chain links TRBV15 with TRBJ2-2; D is possibly TRBD2 (7 bases). The CDR3 has 17 residues. Between the trimmed V and J ends, which lost 1 base and 5 bases, there was a span of 17 bases. Germline V CDR1 and CDR2: LNHNV, YYDKDF (reference sequence). The CDR3 DNA sequence: TGTGCCACCAGCAGAGGGGGGGCGGGAGTTCAGACCGGGGAGCTGTTTTTT. This codes for CATSRGGAGVQTGELFF.